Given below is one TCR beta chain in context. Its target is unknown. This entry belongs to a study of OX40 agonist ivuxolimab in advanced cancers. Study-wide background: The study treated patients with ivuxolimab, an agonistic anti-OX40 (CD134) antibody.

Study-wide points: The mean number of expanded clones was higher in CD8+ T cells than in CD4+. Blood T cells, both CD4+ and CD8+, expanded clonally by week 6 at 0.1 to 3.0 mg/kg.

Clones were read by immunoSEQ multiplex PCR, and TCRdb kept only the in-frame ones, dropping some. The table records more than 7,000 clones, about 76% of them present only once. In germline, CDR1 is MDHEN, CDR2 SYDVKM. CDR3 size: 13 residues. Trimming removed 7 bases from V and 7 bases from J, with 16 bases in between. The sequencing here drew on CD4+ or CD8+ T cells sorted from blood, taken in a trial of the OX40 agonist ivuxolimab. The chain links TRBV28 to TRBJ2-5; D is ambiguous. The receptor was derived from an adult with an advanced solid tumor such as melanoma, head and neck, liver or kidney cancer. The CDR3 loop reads CASNTQISWTQYF. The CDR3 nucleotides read TGTGCCAGCAACACTCAGATCAGTTGGACCCAGTACTTC.